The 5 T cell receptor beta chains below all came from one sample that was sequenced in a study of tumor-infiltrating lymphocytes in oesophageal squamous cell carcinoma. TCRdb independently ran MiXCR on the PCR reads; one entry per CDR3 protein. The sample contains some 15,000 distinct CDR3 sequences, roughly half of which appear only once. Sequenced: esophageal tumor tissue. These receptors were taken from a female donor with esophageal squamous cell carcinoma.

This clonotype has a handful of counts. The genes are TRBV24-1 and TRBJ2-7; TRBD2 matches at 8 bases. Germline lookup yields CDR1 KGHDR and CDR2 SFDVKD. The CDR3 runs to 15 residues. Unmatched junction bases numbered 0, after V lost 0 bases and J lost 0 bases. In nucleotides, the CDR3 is TGTGCCACCAGTGATTTGACTAGCGGCTCCTACGAGCAGTACTTC. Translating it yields CATSDLTSGSYEQYF.

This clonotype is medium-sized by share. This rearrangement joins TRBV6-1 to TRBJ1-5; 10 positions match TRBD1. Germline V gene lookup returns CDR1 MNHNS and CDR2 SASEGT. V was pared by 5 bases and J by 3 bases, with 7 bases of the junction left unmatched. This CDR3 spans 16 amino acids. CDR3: CASSNTGQGNNQPQHF. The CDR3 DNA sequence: TGTGCCAGCAGTAACACGGGACAGGGGAACAATCAGCCCCAGCATTTT.

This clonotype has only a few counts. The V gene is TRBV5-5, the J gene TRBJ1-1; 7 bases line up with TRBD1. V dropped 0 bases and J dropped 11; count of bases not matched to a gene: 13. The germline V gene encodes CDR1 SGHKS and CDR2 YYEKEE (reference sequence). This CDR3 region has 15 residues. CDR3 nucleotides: TGTGCCAGCAGCTTGGCCGCAGGGGGTCACCTTGAGGCTTTCTTT. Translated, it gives CASSLAAGGHLEAFF.

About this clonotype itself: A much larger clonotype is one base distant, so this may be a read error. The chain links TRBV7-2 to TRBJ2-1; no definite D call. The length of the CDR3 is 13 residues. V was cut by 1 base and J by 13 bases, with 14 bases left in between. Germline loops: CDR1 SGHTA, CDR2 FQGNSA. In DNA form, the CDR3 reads TGTGCCAGCAGCTTAGTCTTACAAGAGACCCAGTTCTTC. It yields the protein CASSLVLQETQFF.

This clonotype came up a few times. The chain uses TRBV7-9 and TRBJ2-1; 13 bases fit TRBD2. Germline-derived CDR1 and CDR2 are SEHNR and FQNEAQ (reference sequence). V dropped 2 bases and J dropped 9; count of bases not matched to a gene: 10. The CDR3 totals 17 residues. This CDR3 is CASSLRDGTSGNVEQFF. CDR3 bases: TGTGCCAGCAGCTTAAGAGACGGGACTAGCGGGAATGTTGAGCAGTTCTTC.